This TCR beta chain was recovered during a study of Japanese encephalitis immunity and Zika vaccine responses (dated by TCRdb to about 2021). About the investigation overall: The included participants were given three 5.0 ug doses of alum-adjuvanted ZPIV at weeks 0, 4 and 28. A two-dose regimen of JEV vaccine (IXIARO), with doses given 28 days apart, was administered to around twelve participants two to three months before the first ZPIV dose. Before ZPIV, twelve participants were given one dose of YFV vaccine (YF-VAX), while eight or nine participants were flavivirus-naive. For TCR sequencing, several representative participants were chosen from each pre-vaccination group, with samples at week 0 (after pre-vaccination, before ZPIV) and week 52. TCR repertoires were also analyzed from a few flavivirus-naive individuals at weeks 2, 6 and 52 after starting ZPIV vaccination. Stimulations used ZIKV structural-protein peptide pools split into flavivirus-conserved and non-conserved sets, or JEV or YFV peptides matching the pre-vaccination. The ZIKV peptides, 15-mers that overlapped by 11 residues, were chosen for containing NetMHCpan/NetMHCII-predicted epitopes with affinity below 50 nM. The study asked whether earlier vaccination against Japanese encephalitis virus (JEV) or yellow fever virus (YFV) shaped CD4 T cell responses to the Zika vaccine.

Findings and caveats that apply to the study as a whole: Samples clustered by participant with no similarity between individuals, suggesting no public TCRs were detected. Only a subset of trial participants with three doses and adequate samples was analyzed, not the entire vaccinated cohort. The individual peptides behind the cross-reactive responses were not identified because limits on sample size made peptide-pool deconvolution impossible. CD8 T cell responses to ZIKV peptide pools were of very low magnitude and seen in only a few individuals. Higher repertoire similarity across time-points and stimulations was observed in JEV-pre-vaccinated donors than in YFV-pre-vaccinated donors, indicating that more clonotypes were common to ZIKV and JEV stimulation. In JEV-pre-vaccinated donors, the repertoire richness of CD4 T cells responding to conserved ZIKV epitopes dropped significantly after ZPIV.

PBMCs were labeled with CellTrace CFSE and cultured for less than seven days in RPMI with approximately 8.6% human serum plus peptide pools at roughly 0.94 ug/mL each. On a BD FACSAria, proliferating CD4 T cells were sorted without fixation as live CD56-CD19-CD16-CD3+CD4+ CFSE-low cells. The enrolled adults were healthy, and microneutralization screening showed them to be seronegative for ZIKV, JEV, YFV, DENV and WNV. Samples were obtained from a phase 1, double-blinded, randomized, placebo-controlled trial of an alum-adjuvanted Zika purified-inactivated virus (ZPIV) vaccine. Peripheral blood mononuclear cells were isolated by standard procedure and were kept frozen in liquid nitrogen until use. The library relied on 5' RACE. Before sequencing, the TCRbeta libraries were pooled in amounts proportional to the number of cells sorted for each library. Total RNA was extracted from the sorted cells with RNAzol RT, and cDNA was synthesized using an oligo(dT) primer and a template-switching oligo. The TCRbeta V-CDR3-J region was PCR-amplified with Kapa HiFi using a SMARTer oligo primer and a TCRbeta constant-region primer. Illumina adaptors and sample-specific index barcodes were added in a second PCR, followed by HighPrep bead cleanup and Bioanalyzer confirmation of a band of roughly 650 bp. The libraries were sequenced on an Illumina MiSeq using 2x151 bp paired-end reads. Per the original workflow: Reads were demultiplexed with an in-house Java program, and MiXCR assigned TCRbeta annotations and counted clonotypes. To assess repertoire overlap, Morisita-Horn indices from the R package vegan were used, along with UPGMA clustering and Circos plots of recurring clonotypes. Shannon diversity and richness were each normalized to the maximum value possible given the input cell numbers, so the resulting values fell between 0 and 1. CDR3beta sequences were aligned using MUSCLE, distances were calculated using SeqinR, and multidimensional scaling was plotted in R. TCRdb passed the public sequencing reads through fastp at Q25 and MiXCR, retaining productive beta sequences. Rows matching on CDR3 protein sequence are summarized as one entry with the most common DNA and genes. In this record, the V and J calls reflect TCRdb's handling and not the investigators' own analysis. Across this sample there are roughly 150 distinct CDR3 sequences, with roughly 2% seen only once. Jointly, the top ten make up 38% of the sample.

V is pruned by 9 bases and J by 9 bases, leaving 13 bases of the junction without a gene match. Inclusive of the bounding cysteine and phenylalanine, the CDR3 is 14 residues long. Just CDR3 DNA is preserved here, 42 bases in frame from base 1. This clonotype is described as large (0.1 to 1%). The input lacks base qualities; no much larger clone sits a single base away. The sequencing here drew on antigen-activated CD4+ T cells from blood, cultured, taken during a Zika inactivated vaccine study. The receptor chain draws on TRBV12-3 or TRBV12-4 and TRBJ2-1; 8 of the junction bases match TRBD2. The receptor comes from an adult woman who received an inactivated Zika virus vaccine. The DNA is as follows: TGTGCCAGTACTCGGGGGGGTAGTGTAGTTGAGCAGTTCTTC. The translation is CASTRGGSVVEQFF.